The source of this T cell receptor beta chain is a study of shared T cell receptors in the human thymus. The method was immunoSEQ multiplex PCR; TCRdb's version includes in-frame clones alone and lacks a portion of them. The data contain about 660,000 clones, around 87% of them singletons. Trimming removed 3 bases from V and 3 bases from J; junction bases left unmatched: 13. There are 18 residues in the CDR3. In germline, CDR1 is MDHEN, CDR2 SYDVKM. These data were also filed under a second study, of human thymus T cells. From that study: Gene usage (both V and J) appeared biased in thymic and blood repertoires.

The origin of this receptor is a boy in the first two years of life with a congenital heart defect. The specimen sequenced was thymocytes. V is TRBV28 and J is TRBJ2-7, with 11 bases fitting TRBD2. The CDR3 loop reads CASSFRVTWTSGCYEQYF. CDR3 bases: TGTGCCAGCAGTTTTCGCGTTACGTGGACTAGCGGGTGCTACGAGCAGTACTTC.